These 10 T cell receptor beta chains originate from one sample sequenced in a study of tumor and adjacent non-tumor tissue in lung cancer. The library came from three nested PCR rounds adapted from ARM-PCR protocols. TCRdb called the multiplex PCR reads again in MiXCR, with one record for every CDR3 protein. The data show more than 90,000 distinct CDR3 sequences, 65% to 75% seen once. RNA was extracted from bulk tissue without any cell sorting. Sequenced input: lung tumor tissue. Source of these receptors: a man aged 55 to 70 with non-small cell lung cancer.

Concerning this clonotype itself: A read error may produce the germline difference seen at one junction end. V is TRBV30 and J is TRBJ1-1; D gene uncertain. Per the germline V gene, CDR1 is GTSNPN and CDR2 is SVGIG (reference sequence). CDR3 length: 13 amino acids. The CDR3 DNA sequence: TGTGCCTCCGAAACGAATCAGAACTCTGAAGCTTTCTTT. Translation: CASETNQNSEAFF. Variable domain in full (rest from reference TRBV30 and TRBJ1-1): SQTIHQWPATLVQPVGSPLSLECTVEGTSNPNLYWYRQAAGRGLQLLFYSVGIGQISSEVPQNLSASRPQDRQFILSSKKLLLSDSGFYLCASETNQNSEAFFGQGTRLTVV.

As concerns this clonotype: In this CDR3 the conserved last residue, phenylalanine or tryptophan, is missing, so a read error is likely. The chain employs TRBV11-2 and TRBJ2-7; D is unclear. CDR1 and CDR2 from the germline V gene are SGHAT and FQNNGV. The CDR3 spans 12 residues. CDR3 amino acids: CASRLEPYDQYL. For the CDR3, the DNA is TGTGCCAGCAGATTAGAACCCTACGATCAGTACTTA.

The chain joins TRBV2 to TRBJ2-2, with 8 bases that match TRBD2. Germline lookup yields CDR1 SNHLY and CDR2 FYNNEI. The J segment lost 3 bases and the V segment lost 3 bases, leaving 3 bases of the junction unmatched. The CDR3 runs to 15 residues. CDR3 residues: CASSERGADTGELFF. The CDR3 region has the DNA TGTGCCAGCAGTGAGCGGGGGGCGGACACCGGGGAGCTGTTTTTT.

A note on this clonotype: Without the conserved terminal phenylalanine or tryptophan, this CDR3 likely stems from a read error. CDR3 protein: CASRLAGATDTQYL. For the CDR3, the DNA is TGCGCCAGCAGACTAGCGGGAGCCACAGATACGCAGTATCTT. The chain is built from TRBV5-1 and TRBJ2-3, with 11 bases fitting TRBD2. Germline trimming cut 5 bases from V and 2 bases from J; bases unmatched to any gene: 1. Germline V lookup: CDR1 SGHRS, CDR2 YFSETQ. The CDR3 has 14 residues.

Points on this clonotype: The junction and the germline gene differ at one end; a read error may be behind it. The genes are TRBV12-3 or TRBV12-4 and TRBJ2-2; D is unclear. The CDR3 spans 12 residues. The CDR3 here is CGSKTVTGELFF. CDR3 DNA sequence: TGTGGCAGCAAAACAGTCACCGGGGAGCTGTTTTTT.

This rearrangement joins TRBV20-1 to TRBJ1-4; 8 bases line up with TRBD1. The CDR3 sequence is 14 residues long. With V trimmed by 3 bases and J by 12 bases, 12 bases remained unmatched. From germline, CDR1 is DFQATT and CDR2 SNEGSKA (reference sequence). The CDR3 coding sequence is TGCAGTGCTAGGTTTGGACAGGGCGGAGAAGAACTGTTTTTT. Translated, it gives CSARFGQGGEELFF.

Turning to this clonotype: Given a much more abundant clone one base away, this may be a read error. The CDR3: CASSGQGLNTGELFF. The CDR3 coding sequence is TGTGCCAGCAGTGGACAGGGGCTAAACACCGGGGAGCTGTTTTTT. The chain carries TRBV12-3 or TRBV12-4 and TRBJ2-2; 9 nucleotides match TRBD1. V shed 5 bases and J 2 bases; nucleotides not matched to a gene: 3. The CDR3 contains 15 residues.

This clonotype was observed at least ten times. The chain uses TRBV5-1 and TRBJ1-5; D might be TRBD1 (5 bases). The V gene lost 0 bases and the J gene lost 4 bases, with 11 bases spanning the gap. Looked up from germline, CDR1 is SGHRS and CDR2 is YFSETQ. The CDR3 is 15 amino acids. CDR3 in amino acids: CASSLEAGFNQPQHF. CDR3 sequence (DNA): TGCGCCAGCAGCTTGGAGGCAGGGTTTAATCAGCCCCAGCATTTT.

This CDR3 is CASSSDMGAGANVLTF. DNA for the CDR3: TGTGCCAGCAGCTCGGACATGGGGGCTGGGGCCAACGTCCTGACTTTC. The gene calls are TRBV11-2 and TRBJ2-6; D assignment may be TRBD1 or TRBD2 (5 bases each). CDR3 length equals 16 residues. The V end was cut by 4 bases, the J end by 2 bases, with 12 bases between. Germline loops: CDR1 SGHAT, CDR2 FQNNGV.

This clonotype was picked up a small number of times. This could be a read error, since a much larger clone is one nucleotide away. The chain employs TRBV20-1 and TRBJ2-3, with 7 nucleotides matching TRBD2. V was clipped by 4 bases and J by 7 bases; unmatched bases: 11. The V gene's germline CDR1 is DFQATT and CDR2 SNEGSKA (reference sequence). There are 14 residues in the CDR3. CDR3 coding DNA: TGCAGTGCTAAGGTGCCTTGCGGGAGATATACGCAGTATTTT. It encodes CSAKVPCGRYTQYF.